The source of this TCR beta chain is a study of cytomegalovirus exposure and HLA in healthy donors. Study-wide findings and caveats: In a later analysis, an Asian-associated ancestry cluster reportedly showed fewer N-insertions than the approximately 610-donor mean.

This clone was counted a few times. Its target is not known. 60 Vbeta and 13 Jbeta primers were used in PCR. Repertoires were generated with immunoSEQ multiplex PCR, while TCRdb's copy carries only in-frame clones and drops some. The sample shows approximately 140,000 clones, under 75% of them seen only once. The sequenced material came from PBMCs. This receptor was obtained from a woman aged 55-75 years in good health and CMV-seropositive.

CDR3 bases: TGTGCCAGCTCGCGGCTGGTTGAAAAACTGTTTTTT. Translation: CASSRLVEKLFF. V is TRBV6-6 and J is TRBJ1-4; no reliable D call. The CDR3 runs 12 residues. Germline CDR1 reads MNHNY; CDR2 reads SVGAGI (reference sequence). Trimming removed 8 bases from V and 7 bases from J, with 11 bases in between.